Listed here are 27 T cell receptor beta chains from one sample, sequenced in a study of cytomegalovirus exposure and HLA in healthy donors. The PCR contained 60 Vbeta and 13 Jbeta primers. The method was immunoSEQ multiplex PCR; TCRdb's version includes in-frame clones alone and lacks a portion of them. The sample carries about 120,000 clones, around 70% recorded once. Sequenced input: PBMCs. Source of these receptors: a woman aged 40 to 50 in good health and CMV-seropositive.

The sample holds one count of this clone. This chain links TRBV7-8 with TRBJ2-1, with D possibly TRBD2 on 5 matching bases. Trimming took 0 bases from V and 8 from J, leaving 14 bases between them. Germline loops: CDR1 SGHVS, CDR2 FQNEAQ. The CDR3 covers 15 residues. The CDR3 region is CASSLAGAFSYEQFF. The CDR3 nucleotides read TGTGCCAGCAGCTTAGCGGGAGCCTTTAGCTATGAGCAGTTCTTC.

J is TRBJ1-1 and V is TRBV6-1; D might be TRBD1 (6 bases). The germline V gene has CDR1 MNHNS and CDR2 SASEGT. This CDR3 is built from 15 residues. V lost 0 bases, J lost 0 bases, and 8 bases lay in between. CDR3 DNA: TGTGCCAGCAGTGAAGCCGACAGGCTGAACACTGAAGCTTTCTTT. Translating it yields CASSEADRLNTEAFF.

This clone was recorded a few times. The chain combines TRBV2 with TRBJ1-3; 7 bases are a match to TRBD1. The CDR3 runs to 12 residues. The germline V gene has CDR1 SNHLY and CDR2 FYNNEI. J was trimmed by 4 bases and V by 6 bases; bases with no gene match: 0. In nucleotides, the CDR3 is TGTGCCAGCAGGGACAGGGGAAACACCATATATTTT. Amino acids: CASRDRGNTIYF.

This clone was counted only a few times. The J gene is TRBJ1-2, the V gene TRBV13, with D perhaps matching TRBD1 (6 bases). V was trimmed by 1 base and J by 11 bases, leaving 17 bases between them. CDR3 length equals 14 residues. Germline CDR1 is PRHDT and CDR2 is FYEKMQ (reference sequence). The CDR3 DNA reads TGTGCCAGCAGCTTAGTTCGGACAGTTAGGGGGTACACCTTC. The encoded protein is CASSLVRTVRGYTF.

V usage is TRBV6-6 and J usage is TRBJ2-3, with D uncertain. The V and J ends lost 6 bases and 5 bases respectively, with 9 bases between them. CDR3 size: 12 residues. Germline CDR1 and CDR2: MNHNY and SVGAGI (reference sequence). The CDR3 sequence: CASRPLRDTQYF. The CDR3 DNA is TGTGCCAGCAGGCCACTACGAGATACGCAGTATTTT.

The chain joins TRBV19 to TRBJ1-4; D is perhaps TRBD1 (5 bases). V was clipped by 5 bases and J by 5 bases, with 15 bases between them. CDR3 size: 15 residues. In germline, CDR1 is LNHDA, CDR2 SQIVND (reference sequence). CDR3 sequence reads: CASSAQGGENEKLFF. Written as DNA, the CDR3 is TGTGCCAGTAGTGCGCAGGGAGGGGAAAATGAAAAACTGTTTTTT.

The chain uses TRBV5-1 and TRBJ2-5, with D perhaps TRBD2 (6 bases). Trimming took off 7 bases at V and 5 bases at J, with 27 bases between the two ends. There are 17 residues in the CDR3. Germline V lookup: CDR1 SGHRS, CDR2 YFSETQ. The CDR3 loop reads CASARLGGASKKETQYF. In DNA, the CDR3 is TGCGCCAGCGCAAGACTAGGAGGGGCTAGCAAAAAGGAGACCCAGTACTTC.

The CDR3 sequence is CASSKPQRETYEQYF. The CDR3 nucleotides read TGTGCCAGCAGCAAGCCCCAGCGGGAGACCTACGAGCAGTACTTC. The rearrangement links TRBV21-1 to TRBJ2-7; TRBD2 is taken as the D call from the table, unchecked against the DNA. TRBV21-1 is a known pseudogene. The CDR3 loop spans 15 amino acids.

This clone was recorded only once. A junction boundary mismatches the germline segment, possibly from a read error. V gene TRBV7-9 combines with J gene TRBJ2-1; 10 bases are a match to TRBD2. The CDR3 extends over 15 amino acids. Germline CDR1 is SEHNR and CDR2 is FQNEAQ (reference sequence). The CDR3 spells CSSSSGTSVYNEQFF. The CDR3 nucleotides read TGTTCCAGCAGCTCCGGGACTAGCGTGTACAATGAGCAGTTCTTC.

CDR3 loop: CASSRGTVVYGYTF. For the CDR3, the DNA is TGTGCCAGCAGCCGTGGGACAGTCGTCTATGGCTACACCTTC. The chain links TRBV5-6 to TRBJ1-2, with 7 positions matching TRBD1. The CDR3 runs to 14 residues. Germline CDR1 is SGHDT and CDR2 is YYEEEE. The V gene end was trimmed by 4 bases and the J gene end by 4 bases; junction bases not matched to a gene: 7.

This sequence joins TRBV25-1 and TRBJ2-1, with a tentative D call TRBD2 (5 bases). Germline V lookup: CDR1 MGHDK, CDR2 SYGVNS. V was clipped by 2 bases and J by 7 bases, with 15 bases between them. The CDR3 covers 15 residues. For the CDR3, the DNA is TGTGCCAGCAGTGAAATGAAGGGAGATGGAAATGAGCAGTTCTTC. As protein: CASSEMKGDGNEQFF.

This clone was recorded a few times. V and J are TRBV14 and TRBJ2-1; TRBD2 matches 12 bases. The V segment lost 8 bases and the J segment 6 bases; nucleotides outside the gene matches: 2. The CDR3 is 13 amino acids. The germline CDR1 and CDR2 sequences are SGHDN and FVKESK. The CDR3 region is CASRLAGVNEQFF. As DNA, the CDR3 is TGTGCCAGCCGACTAGCGGGAGTCAATGAGCAGTTCTTC.

The V call is TRBV21-1, the J call TRBJ1-1. TRBV21-1 constitutes a pseudogene. The CDR3 extends over 12 amino acids. CDR3 coding DNA: TGTGCCAGCACCCCGGGGACTACTGAAGCTTTCTTT. It codes for CASTPGTTEAFF.

This chain joins TRBV5-1 and TRBJ1-4; maybe TRBD1 (6 bases). Trimming cost V 1 base and J 8 bases, with 12 bases left between them. The CDR3 loop spans 14 amino acids. In germline, CDR1 is SGHRS, CDR2 YFSETQ. CDR3 amino acids: CASSLLGGVEKLFF. In nucleotides, the CDR3 is TGCGCCAGCAGCTTGTTAGGGGGAGTCGAAAAACTGTTTTTT. Supplemented by reference TRBV5-1 and TRBJ1-4, the full variable domain reads KAGVTQTPRYLIKTRGQQVTLSCSPISGHRSVSWYQQTPGQGLQFLFEYFSETQRNKGNFPGRFSGRQFSNSRSEMNVSTLELGDSALYLCASSLLGGVEKLFFGSGTQLSVL.

The chain couples TRBV5-8 to TRBJ2-1, with TRBD1 matching over 7 bases. Per germline, CDR1 SGHTS and CDR2 YDEGEE. The length of the CDR3 is 15 residues. V was pared by 0 bases and J by 3 bases, with 3 bases of the junction left unmatched. CDR3 protein: CASSLEGTVYNEQFF. CDR3 DNA: TGTGCCAGCAGCTTGGAAGGGACAGTCTACAATGAGCAGTTCTTC.

The V call is TRBV19, the J call TRBJ1-5; TRBD1 might be the D (6 bases). The CDR3 loop spans 14 amino acids. Germline V CDR1 and CDR2: LNHDA, SQIVND (reference sequence). V was shortened by 9 bases and J by 4 bases, with 16 bases between the two germline ends. The CDR3 DNA reads TGTGCCAGCTCACACAGGGAACTGAATCAGCCCCAGCATTTT. It codes for CASSHRELNQPQHF.

The genes are TRBV27 and TRBJ1-6, with 8 bases matching TRBD1. Germline V gene sequence: CDR1 MNHEY, CDR2 SMNVEV (reference sequence). This CDR3 is 18 amino acids long. V shed 6 bases and J 1 base; nucleotides not matched to a gene: 11. CDR3: CASSTLWTGFSYNSPLHF. In nucleotides, the CDR3 is TGTGCCAGCAGCACTCTATGGACAGGGTTTTCCTATAATTCACCCCTCCACTTT.

V gene TRBV5-4 combines with J gene TRBJ1-1; unclear D gene. Germline CDR1 SGHNT, CDR2 YYREEE (reference sequence). V lost 0 bases, J lost 4 bases, and 13 bases lay in between. The length of the CDR3 is 15 residues. DNA for the CDR3: TGTGCCAGCAGCTTGGATATCGGGTCGAGCACTGAAGCTTTCTTT. Its translation is CASSLDIGSSTEAFF.

The chain combines TRBV5-1 with TRBJ2-1; TRBD2 matches 8 bases. Germline assignment: CDR1 SGHRS and CDR2 YFSETQ. CDR3 length: 16 residues. V gave up 3 bases and J gave up 3 bases; unmatched junction bases: 8. The DNA for the CDR3 is TGCGCCAGCAGCTCGGGAGGGGGAGGGAACTACAATGAGCAGTTCTTC. It translates to CASSSGGGGNYNEQFF.

V gene TRBV28 combines with J gene TRBJ2-7; 8 bases fit TRBD2. The CDR3 is 16 amino acids. The junction had 8 bases not matched to a gene; V was cut back by 4 bases and J by 0 bases. The germline V gene has CDR1 MDHEN and CDR2 SYDVKM. In DNA, the CDR3 is TGTGCCAGCAGTTCCCCGGGGGGGTACGACTCCTACGAGCAGTACTTC. Amino acid sequence: CASSSPGGYDSYEQYF.

The chain links TRBV30 to TRBJ1-1, with 10 bases identical to TRBD1. This CDR3 spans 14 amino acids. CDR1 GTSNPN and CDR2 SVGIG come from the germline V gene (reference sequence). Trimming cost V 3 bases and J 1 base; bases outside gene matches: 2. CDR3 DNA sequence: TGTGCCTGGAGCCGGGACAGGGGGAACACTGAAGCTTTCTTT. Translated: CAWSRDRGNTEAFF.

The chain combines TRBV30 with TRBJ2-7; 10 bases align to TRBD2. Germline loops: CDR1 GTSNPN, CDR2 SVGIG (reference sequence). Trimming cost V 5 bases and J 2 bases; bases outside gene matches: 6. The CDR3 consists of 14 residues. CDR3 nucleotides: TGTGCCTGGGAAGGGAGCGGGAGGGCCTACGAGCAGTACTTC. It is translated as CAWEGSGRAYEQYF.

The chain uses TRBV5-6 and TRBJ2-7; D may be TRBD2 (7 bases). The CDR3 is made up of 14 amino acids. Germline values: CDR1 SGHDT, CDR2 YYEEEE. The V and J ends lost 4 bases and 3 bases respectively, with 14 bases between them. CDR3: CASSRRGGGYEQYF. The CDR3 DNA follows: TGTGCCAGCAGCCGGAGGGGGGGCGGCTACGAGCAGTACTTC.

This clone came up a few times. The rearrangement uses TRBV2 and TRBJ2-3; 10 bases map to TRBD2. Germline V CDR1 and CDR2: SNHLY, FYNNEI. The length of the CDR3 is 17 residues. Losses at the gene ends were 3 bases for V and 3 bases for J; bases not matched to a gene: 9. In nucleotides, the CDR3 is TGTGCCAGCAGTGACCTAGCGGGAGCCGTAATGACAGATACGCAGTATTTT. Its translation: CASSDLAGAVMTDTQYF.

The chain has TRBV2 and TRBJ1-5, with unresolved D. The CDR3 has 16 amino acids. CDR1 and CDR2 from the germline V gene are SNHLY and FYNNEI. Trimming took off 6 bases at V and 2 bases at J, with 17 bases between the two ends. The DNA of the CDR3 is TGTGCCAGCAGGGGTAAGAGGGCCTCGGGCAATCAGCCCCAGCATTTT. Encoded protein: CASRGKRASGNQPQHF.

The V call is TRBV5-1, the J call TRBJ2-2; 10 bases match TRBD2. This CDR3 is built from 16 residues. Trimming at V came to 4 bases and at J to 3 bases, leaving 6 bases not matched to a gene. Germline V lookup: CDR1 SGHRS, CDR2 YFSETQ. The CDR3 DNA follows: TGCGCCAGCAGCCCACGGACTAGCGGCGACACCGGGGAGCTGTTTTTT. Its translation is CASSPRTSGDTGELFF.

The rearrangement uses TRBV7-8 and TRBJ1-2, with 11 bases identical to TRBD1. J lost 8 bases, V lost 5 bases, and 25 bases had no gene match. Germline values: CDR1 SGHVS, CDR2 FQNEAQ. The CDR3 sequence is 20 residues long. The CDR3, as DNA: TGTGCCAGCAGCCCCTCCCGCTTTCCGGGACAGGGGGGGCCGTTCTACGGCTACACCTTC. Protein: CASSPSRFPGQGGPFYGYTF.